The 2 T cell receptor beta chains in this list originate from one sample, sequenced in a study of shared clonotypes between healthy human individuals. Clones were read by immunoSEQ multiplex PCR, and TCRdb kept only the in-frame ones, dropping some. The table has 2 million to 3 million clones, 93% seen once. Sequences were obtained from naive CD4+ T cells from PBMCs. The subset is: CD45RA+ positively selected. The source of these receptors is a man younger than 35 in good health. Some clones in this sample may be carry-over from other donors' samples.

The V and J genes are TRBV29-1 and TRBJ2-5; D is ambiguous. Germline-derived CDR1 and CDR2 are SQVTM and ANQGSEA. Trimming took 3 bases from V and 2 from J, leaving 10 bases between them. This CDR3 contains 13 residues. CDR3 nucleotides: TGCAGCGTTGAGACGGCTTCGCAAGAGACCCAGTACTTC. It specifies CSVETASQETQYF.

The V and J genes are TRBV28 and TRBJ2-3, with 7 positions matching TRBD2. The CDR3 runs to 15 residues. Germline CDR1 reads MDHEN; CDR2 reads SYDVKM. Trimming cost V 3 bases and J 4 bases; bases outside gene matches: 7. CDR3 in amino acids: CASSFPQRGADTQYF. For the CDR3, the DNA is TGTGCCAGCAGTTTTCCTCAACGGGGGGCAGATACGCAGTATTTT.